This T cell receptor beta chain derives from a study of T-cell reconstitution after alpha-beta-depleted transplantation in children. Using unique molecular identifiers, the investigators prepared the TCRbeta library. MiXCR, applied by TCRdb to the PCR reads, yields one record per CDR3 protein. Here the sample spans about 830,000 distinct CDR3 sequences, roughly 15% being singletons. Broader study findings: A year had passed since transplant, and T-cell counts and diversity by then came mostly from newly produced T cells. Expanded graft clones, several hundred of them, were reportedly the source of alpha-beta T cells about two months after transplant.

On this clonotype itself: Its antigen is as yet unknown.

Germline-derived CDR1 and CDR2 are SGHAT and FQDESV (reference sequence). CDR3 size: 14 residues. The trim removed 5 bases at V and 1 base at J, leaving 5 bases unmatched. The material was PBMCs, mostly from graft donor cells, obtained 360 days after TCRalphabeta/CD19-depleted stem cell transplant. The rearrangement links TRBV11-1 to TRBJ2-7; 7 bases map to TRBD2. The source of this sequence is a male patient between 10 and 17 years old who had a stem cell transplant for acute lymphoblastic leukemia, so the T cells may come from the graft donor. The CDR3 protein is CASSRGLPSYEQYF. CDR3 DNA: TGTGCCAGCAGCAGGGGACTACCTTCCTACGAGCAGTACTTC.